This T cell receptor beta chain originates from a study of cytotoxic CD8 clonotypes in ibrutinib-treated CLL (dated by TCRdb to about 2021). A note on the overall study: The cohort was composed of under 12 relapsed/refractory and roughly 16 treatment-naive patients; IGHV unmutated status was identified in 17 patients. Cryopreserved peripheral blood mononuclear cells were obtained prior to treatment, at the time of response, and at either disease progression or sustained remission. Every sample from remission and from progressive disease was obtained while the patients were still on ibrutinib. Of the roughly 81 people in the trial, 26 had longitudinal samples available. An average of approximately 260,000 productive templates and 80,000 to 100,000 productive rearrangements was obtained per sample. Responses were partial in about 25 patients and complete in 2; after median approximately 66 months follow-up, about 14 stayed in remission and some twelve progressed. The response samples were drawn at a median of 12 months into treatment, with a range of about 6 to 36 months. The paper as a whole reports these results and caveats: Sampling times were not matched between sustained-remission and progressing patients, and lymph node repertoires were not studied. Public clonotypes were rare and either shrank or stayed stable during treatment, and the rise in clonality at ibrutinib response reflected expansion of private clonotypes. Baseline clonality exceeded that of age-matched healthy donors and correlated strongly with circulating CD8+ T-cell counts. An increase in clonality was observed at ibrutinib response, with clonality remaining stable during sustained remission and falling back toward baseline at progression.

A MiSeq instrument was used for deep resolution sequencing, which targeted depths ranging from 1 in 1 million up to 1 in 200,000 T cells, with coverage averaging 10x for each clonotype. TCR beta libraries were generated with the immunoSEQ hsTCRB Kit. In the authors' own workflow: ImmunoSEQ Data Assistant and ImmunoSEQ Analyzer were used for data analysis, and V, D and J genes were assigned according to IMGT definitions. Clonality, which ranges from 0 to 1, was calculated as one minus the normalized Shannon entropy of productive rearrangement frequencies. Public clonotype analysis was restricted to overrepresented clonotypes comprising at least 0.05% of each patient's repertoire. Repertoires from approximately 13 age-matched healthy donors in immuneACCESS were used as clonality controls. TCRdb took over this immuneACCESS table, retaining in-frame rearrangements with V and J assigned. Such tables are incomplete; in checked studies, under half of the missing clones stem from an unresolved V gene, and the remainder is unexplained. V, J and clone size are taken as reported in that table, and D and trimming were inferred from the DNA itself. A total of some 200,000 clones appear in this sample, 75% to 85% of them only once. Of the sample, roughly 10% is held by the ten largest clones.

Details on this clone: No antigen is known for it. Within one base of it there is no much larger clone, and no base qualities were kept.

The intended sense of this specimen's time point label: approximately eleven months on ibrutinib. For TCR beta library preparation, approximately 2.2 micrograms of genomic DNA were isolated from cryopreserved PBMCs. High-throughput TCR beta sequencing was performed on longitudinal blood samples from CLL patients receiving ibrutinib monotherapy. The patients took part in an open-label, single-center phase 2 trial of ibrutinib monotherapy. The sample in question was PBMCs, obtained after 12 months of ibrutinib treatment. The source of this sequence is a human donor with chronic lymphocytic leukemia.

In nucleotides, the sequence is TGTGCCAGCAGTGCGACAACTAACTATGGCTACACCTTC. The resulting protein is CASSATTNYGYTF. The sequence links TRBV6-4 to TRBJ1-2; the D gene cannot be resolved reliably. As encoded in the germline V gene, CDR1 is MRHNA while CDR2 is SNTAGT. The junction carries 6 bases between V and J, which are trimmed by 4 bases and 0 bases respectively. The CDR3 goes from the cysteine to the phenylalanine over 13 residues. The CDR3 DNA has 39 bases and is translated from base 1.